The sequence of this T cell receptor (beta chain) was determined in a study of shared clonotypes between healthy human individuals. Some clones are missing from TCRdb's copy, which holds only in-frame ones; the method was immunoSEQ multiplex PCR. Here the sample spans roughly 1,800,000 clones, roughly 94% being singletons. CD45RO-negative CD8 cells positively selected for CCR7 made up the naive population, which excluded terminally differentiated effector memory CD45RA+ cells. Study donors comprised healthy, HIV-negative adults devoid of recent acute infection or vaccination. This clone appeared once. V was clipped by 7 bases and J by 5 bases, with 12 bases between them. Germline lookup yields CDR1 SNHLY and CDR2 FYNNEI. The CDR3 loop spans 13 amino acids.

Sequenced material: naive CD8+ T cells sorted from blood. The receptor comes from a young man in good health. The V and J genes are TRBV2 and TRBJ2-1; perhaps TRBD1 as D (5 bases). The CDR3 DNA sequence: TGTGCCAGCATCTCCGACAGTCACAATGAGCAGTTCTTC. Translating it yields CASISDSHNEQFF.